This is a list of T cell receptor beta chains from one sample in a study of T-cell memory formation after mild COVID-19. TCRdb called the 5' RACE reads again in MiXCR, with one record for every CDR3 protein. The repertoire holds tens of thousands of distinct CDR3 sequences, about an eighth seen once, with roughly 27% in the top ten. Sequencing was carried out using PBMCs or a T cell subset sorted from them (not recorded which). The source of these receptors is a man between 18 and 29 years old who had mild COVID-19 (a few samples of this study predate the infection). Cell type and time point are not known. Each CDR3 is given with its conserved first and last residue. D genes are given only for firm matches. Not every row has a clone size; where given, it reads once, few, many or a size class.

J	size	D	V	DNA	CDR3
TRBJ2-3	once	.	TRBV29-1	TGCAGCGTTGATACCCGCGGGTCCACAGATACGCAGTATTTT	CSVDTRGSTDTQYF
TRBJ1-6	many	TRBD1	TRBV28	TGTGCCAGCAGTTTAAGTACCGGACAGGGGGTAAATTCACCCCTCCACTTT	CASSLSTGQGVNSPLHF
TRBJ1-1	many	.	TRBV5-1	TGCGCCAGCAGCTTGGAGGTTAACACTGAAGCTTTCTTT	CASSLEVNTEAFF
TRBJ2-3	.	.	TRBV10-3	TGTGCCCTCTGGATGGTAGGGGCAGATACGCAGTATTTT	CALWMVGADTQYF
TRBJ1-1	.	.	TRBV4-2	TGTGCCAGCAGCCGAAACCCGGGGGGGAACACTGAAGCTTTCTTT	CASSRNPGGNTEAFF
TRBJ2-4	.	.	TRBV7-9	TGTGCCAGCAGCTTAGACGGGATGAACATTCAGTACTTC	CASSLDGMNIQYF
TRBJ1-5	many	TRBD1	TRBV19	TGTGCCAGTACCAACAGGGGGAATCAGCCCCAGCATTTT	CASTNRGNQPQHF
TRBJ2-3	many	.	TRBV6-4	TGTGCCAGCAGTGAAGGAGGGGGGGCAGATACGCAGTATTTT	CASSEGGGADTQYF
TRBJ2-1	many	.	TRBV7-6	TGTGCCAGCAGCTTAGGGACAGTGGATTGGGATGAGCAGTTCTTC	CASSLGTVDWDEQFF
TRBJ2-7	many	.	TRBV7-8	TGTGCCAGCAGCCGTTACCGGGACGGTACCTACGAGCAGTACTTC	CASSRYRDGTYEQYF
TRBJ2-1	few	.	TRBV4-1	TGCGCCAGCAGCCAAGAACAGACCTATGAGCAGTTCTTC	CASSQEQTYEQFF
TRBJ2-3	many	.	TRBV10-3	TGTGCCATCGGTCCGTGGGGGGCTAGCACAGATACGCAGTATTTT	CAIGPWGASTDTQYF
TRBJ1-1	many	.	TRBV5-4	TGTGCCAGCAGGCGCATAGGGGGACAAAAGAACACTGAAGCTTTCTTT	CASRRIGGQKNTEAFF
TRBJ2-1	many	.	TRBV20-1	TGCAGTGCCAGACCGTCGAGCTCCTACAATGAGCAGTTCTTC	CSARPSSSYNEQFF
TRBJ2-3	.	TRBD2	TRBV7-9	TGTGCCGTTGAGGCGGGGGGTACTACAGATACGCAGTATTTT	CAVEAGGTTDTQYF
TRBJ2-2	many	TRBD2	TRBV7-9	TGTGCCAGCAGCGGAGGACCCCCGGCTAGCGGGGGGGCCGTTCACACCGGGGAGCTGTTTTTT	CASSGGPPASGGAVHTGELFF
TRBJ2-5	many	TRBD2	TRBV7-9	TGTGCCAGCAGCATTGGCGGCGGGGGAGGAGAGACCCAGTACTTC	CASSIGGGGGETQYF
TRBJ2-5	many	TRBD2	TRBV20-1	TGCAGTGCGACAACTACGACGGGACTATCGGAGACCCAGTACTTC	CSATTTTGLSETQYF
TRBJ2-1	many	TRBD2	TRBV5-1	TGCGCCAGCAGTAGACTAGCGGGGGACAATGAGCAGTTCTTC	CASSRLAGDNEQFF
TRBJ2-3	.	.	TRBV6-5	TGTGCCAGCAGTTTCGGGGTTTCGGATACGCAGTATTTT	CASSFGVSDTQYF
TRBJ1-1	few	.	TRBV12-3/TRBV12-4	TGTGCCAGCAGTGCCCAGCCGCAGGGACGCACTGAAGCTTTCTTT	CASSAQPQGRTEAFF
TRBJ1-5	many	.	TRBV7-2	TGTGCCAGCAGCCCGAGAAGCATCGGTCGGGGTCCCCAGCATTTT	CASSPRSIGRGPQHF
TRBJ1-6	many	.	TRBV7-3	TGTGCCAGCAGCTCATTACAGGGTTCACCCCTCCACTTT	CASSSLQGSPLHF
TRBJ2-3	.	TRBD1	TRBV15	TGTGCCACCAGCAGAGATGCAGGGGGAGTTACAGATACGCAGTATTTT	CATSRDAGGVTDTQYF
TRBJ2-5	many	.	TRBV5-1	TGCGCCAGCAGCTTTGGGACCGCTCAAGAGACCCAGTACTTC	CASSFGTAQETQYF